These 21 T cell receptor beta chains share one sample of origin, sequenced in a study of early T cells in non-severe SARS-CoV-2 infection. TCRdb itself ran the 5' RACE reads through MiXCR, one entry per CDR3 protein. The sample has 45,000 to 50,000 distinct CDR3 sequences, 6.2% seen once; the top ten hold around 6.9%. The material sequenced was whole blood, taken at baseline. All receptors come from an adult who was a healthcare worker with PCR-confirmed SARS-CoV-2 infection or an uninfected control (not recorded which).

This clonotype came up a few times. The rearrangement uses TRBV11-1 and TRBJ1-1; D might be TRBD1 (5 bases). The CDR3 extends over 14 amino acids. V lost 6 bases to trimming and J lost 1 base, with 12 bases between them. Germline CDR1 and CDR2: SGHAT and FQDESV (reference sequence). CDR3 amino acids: CASRLSDRNTEAFF. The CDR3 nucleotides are TGTGCCAGCAGACTTTCTGACAGGAACACTGAAGCTTTCTTT.

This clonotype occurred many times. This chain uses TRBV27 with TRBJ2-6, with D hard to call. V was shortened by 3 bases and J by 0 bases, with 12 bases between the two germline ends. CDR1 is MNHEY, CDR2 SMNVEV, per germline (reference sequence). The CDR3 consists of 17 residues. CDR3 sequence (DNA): TGTGCCAGCAGTTTGGCCGTCCGTCCCTCTGGGGCCAACGTCCTGACTTTC. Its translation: CASSLAVRPSGANVLTF.

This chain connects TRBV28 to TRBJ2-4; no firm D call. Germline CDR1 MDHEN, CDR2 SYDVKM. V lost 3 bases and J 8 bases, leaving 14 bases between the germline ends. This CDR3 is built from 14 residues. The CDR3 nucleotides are TGTGCCAGCAGTTTCGAGGTCTCAATGGACATTCAGTACTTC. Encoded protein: CASSFEVSMDIQYF.

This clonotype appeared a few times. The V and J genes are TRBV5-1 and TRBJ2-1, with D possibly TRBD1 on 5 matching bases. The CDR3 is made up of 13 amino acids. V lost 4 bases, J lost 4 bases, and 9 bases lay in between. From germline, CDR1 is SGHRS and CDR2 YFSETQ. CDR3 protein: CASSLQDYNEQFF. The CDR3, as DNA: TGCGCCAGCAGCCTACAGGATTACAATGAGCAGTTCTTC.

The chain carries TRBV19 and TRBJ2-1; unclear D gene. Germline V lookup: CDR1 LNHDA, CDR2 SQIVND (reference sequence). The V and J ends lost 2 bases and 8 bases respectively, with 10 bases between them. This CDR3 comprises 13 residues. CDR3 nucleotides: TGTGCCAGTAGTATAAGGCTATACTATGAGCAGTTCTTC. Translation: CASSIRLYYEQFF.

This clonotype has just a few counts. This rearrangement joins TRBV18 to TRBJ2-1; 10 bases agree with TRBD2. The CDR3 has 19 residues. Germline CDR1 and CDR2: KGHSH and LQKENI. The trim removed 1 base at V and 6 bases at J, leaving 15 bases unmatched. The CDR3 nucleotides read TGTGCCAGCTCACCACAGGGGGCCCTAGCGGGAGAAAGACCCAATGAGCAGTTCTTC. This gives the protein CASSPQGALAGERPNEQFF.

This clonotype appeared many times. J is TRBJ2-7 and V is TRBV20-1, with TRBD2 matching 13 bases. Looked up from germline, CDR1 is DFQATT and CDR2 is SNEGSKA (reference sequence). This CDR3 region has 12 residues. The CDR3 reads CRLAGGPHEQYF. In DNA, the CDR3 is TGCAGACTAGCGGGAGGGCCGCACGAGCAGTACTTC.

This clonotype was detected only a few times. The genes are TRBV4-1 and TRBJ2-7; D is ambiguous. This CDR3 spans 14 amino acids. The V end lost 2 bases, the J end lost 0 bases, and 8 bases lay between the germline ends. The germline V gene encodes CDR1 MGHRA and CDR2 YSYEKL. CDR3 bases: TGCGCCAGCAGCCAACCGGACCGCTCCTACGAGCAGTACTTC. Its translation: CASSQPDRSYEQYF.

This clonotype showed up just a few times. CDR3 nucleotides: TGTGCCAGCAGCCAGGACGGGTGGGAGGCTTTCTTT. This gives the protein CASSQDGWEAFF. The rearrangement links TRBV11-2 to TRBJ1-1; D gene unclear. This CDR3 spans 12 amino acids. Trimming removed 5 bases from V and 11 bases from J, with 15 bases in between. The germline CDR1 and CDR2 sequences are SGHAT and FQNNGV.

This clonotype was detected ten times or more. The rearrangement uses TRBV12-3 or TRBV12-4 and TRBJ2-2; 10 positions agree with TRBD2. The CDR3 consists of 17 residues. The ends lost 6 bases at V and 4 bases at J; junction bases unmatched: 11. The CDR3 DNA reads TGTGCCAGCAGCAAATCTAGCGGGAGTGGTAGCACCGGGGAGCTGTTTTTT. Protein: CASSKSSGSGSTGELFF.

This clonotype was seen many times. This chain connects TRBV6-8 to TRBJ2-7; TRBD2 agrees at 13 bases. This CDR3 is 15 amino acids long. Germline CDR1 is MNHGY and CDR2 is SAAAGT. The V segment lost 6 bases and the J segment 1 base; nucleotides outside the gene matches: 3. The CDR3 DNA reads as TGTGCCAGCAGCCGACTAGCGGGAGGATCCTACGAGCAGTACTTC. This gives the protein CASSRLAGGSYEQYF.

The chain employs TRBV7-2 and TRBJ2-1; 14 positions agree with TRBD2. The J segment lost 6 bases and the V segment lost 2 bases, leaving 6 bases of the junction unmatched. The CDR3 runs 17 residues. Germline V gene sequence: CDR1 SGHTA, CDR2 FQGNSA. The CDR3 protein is CASSLRTSGRLGNEQFF. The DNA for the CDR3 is TGTGCCAGCAGCTTACGGACTAGCGGGAGGTTGGGCAATGAGCAGTTCTTC.

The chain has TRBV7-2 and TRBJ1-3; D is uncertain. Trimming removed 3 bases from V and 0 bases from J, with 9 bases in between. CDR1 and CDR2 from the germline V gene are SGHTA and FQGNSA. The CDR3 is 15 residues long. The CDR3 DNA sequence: TGTGCCAGCAGCTTTAGGGAGAGCTCTGGAAACACCATATATTTT. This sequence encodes CASSFRESSGNTIYF. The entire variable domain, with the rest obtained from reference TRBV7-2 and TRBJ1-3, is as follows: GAGVSQSPSNKVTEKGKDVELRCDPISGHTALYWYRQSLGQGLEFLIYFQGNSAPDKSGLPSDRFSAERTGGSVSTLTIQRTQQEDSAVYLCASSFRESSGNTIYFGEGSWLTVV.

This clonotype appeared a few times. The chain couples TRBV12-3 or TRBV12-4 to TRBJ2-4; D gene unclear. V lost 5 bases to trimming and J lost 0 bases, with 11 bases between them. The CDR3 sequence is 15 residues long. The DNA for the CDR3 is TGTGCCAGCAGTCTCTTACTGCGAGCCAAAAACATTCAGTACTTC. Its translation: CASSLLLRAKNIQYF.

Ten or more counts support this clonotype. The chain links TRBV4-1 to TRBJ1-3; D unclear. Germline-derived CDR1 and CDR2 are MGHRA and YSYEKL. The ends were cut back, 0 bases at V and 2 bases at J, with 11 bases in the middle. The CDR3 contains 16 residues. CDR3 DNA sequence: TGCGCCAGCAGCCAAGAGAGAGGGTTTGCTGGAAACACCATATATTTT. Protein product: CASSQERGFAGNTIYF.

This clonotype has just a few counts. CDR3: CASSQVGTGYSGNTIYF. As DNA, the CDR3 is TGTGCCAGCAGCCAAGTAGGGACAGGCTACTCTGGAAACACCATATATTTT. The rearrangement links TRBV3-2 to TRBJ1-3; the table calls TRBD1, which could not be checked here. TRBV3-2 is annotated as a pseudogene. The CDR3 length is 17 residues.

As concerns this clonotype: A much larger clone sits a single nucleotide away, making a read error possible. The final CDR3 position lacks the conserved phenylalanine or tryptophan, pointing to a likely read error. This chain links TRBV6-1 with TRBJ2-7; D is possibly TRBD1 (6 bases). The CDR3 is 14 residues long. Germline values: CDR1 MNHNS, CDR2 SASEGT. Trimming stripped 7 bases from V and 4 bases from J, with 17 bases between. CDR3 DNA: TGTGCCAGCACCCCACCGGGACAAGAATACGAGCAGTACCTC. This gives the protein CASTPPGQEYEQYL.

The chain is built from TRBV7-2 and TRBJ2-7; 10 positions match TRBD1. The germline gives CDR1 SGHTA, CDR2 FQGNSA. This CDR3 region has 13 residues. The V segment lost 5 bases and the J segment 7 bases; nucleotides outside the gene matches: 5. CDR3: CASSGGQGREQYF. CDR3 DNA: TGTGCCAGCAGCGGGGGACAGGGGAGAGAGCAGTACTTC. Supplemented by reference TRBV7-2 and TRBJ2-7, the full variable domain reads GAGVSQSPSNKVTEKGKDVELRCDPISGHTALYWYRQSLGQGLEFLIYFQGNSAPDKSGLPSDRFSAERTGGSVSTLTIQRTQQEDSAVYLCASSGGQGREQYFGPGTRLTVT.

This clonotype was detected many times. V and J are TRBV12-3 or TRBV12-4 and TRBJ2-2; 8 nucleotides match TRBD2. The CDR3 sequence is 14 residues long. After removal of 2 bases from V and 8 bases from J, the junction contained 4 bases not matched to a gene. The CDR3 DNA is TGTGCCAGCAGTTTACGCGGGACTAGAGGGGAGCTGTTTTTT. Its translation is CASSLRGTRGELFF.

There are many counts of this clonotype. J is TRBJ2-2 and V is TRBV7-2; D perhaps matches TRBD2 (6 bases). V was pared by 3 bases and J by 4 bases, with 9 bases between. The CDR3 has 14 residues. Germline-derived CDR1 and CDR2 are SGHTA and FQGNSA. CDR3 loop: CASSLGRGTGELFF. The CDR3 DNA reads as TGTGCCAGCAGCTTGGGGCGGGGCACCGGGGAGCTGTTTTTT.

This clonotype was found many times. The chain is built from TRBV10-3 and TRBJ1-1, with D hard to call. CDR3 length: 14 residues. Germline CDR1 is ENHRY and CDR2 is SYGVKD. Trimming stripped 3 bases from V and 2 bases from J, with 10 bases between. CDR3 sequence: CAISDPTLNTEAFF. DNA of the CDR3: TGTGCCATCAGTGACCCGACCCTCAACACTGAAGCTTTCTTT.